This is a list of T cell receptor beta chains from one sample in a study of Graves' ophthalmopathy and Graves' hyperthyroidism. TCRdb independently ran MiXCR on the multiplex PCR reads; one entry per CDR3 protein. Of under 350,000 distinct CDR3 sequences in the sample, about a sixth were seen once. Sample: peripheral blood. The receptors come from an adult man with Graves' ophthalmopathy. The CDR3 runs from the conserved cysteine through the conserved F or W.

V gene: TRBV11-2; J gene: TRBJ2-7; CDR3 protein: CASSRLAGVQGYEQYF
V gene: TRBV11-1; J gene: TRBJ1-2; CDR3 protein: CASSLGGSPGRTLYGYTF
V gene: TRBV27; J gene: TRBJ2-5; CDR3 protein: CASSLAGRLYTQYF
V gene: TRBV7-2; J gene: TRBJ2-7; CDR3 protein: CASSLRITASGEQYF
V gene: TRBV12-3/TRBV12-4; J gene: TRBJ2-7; CDR3 protein: CASSLLFSSYEQYF
V gene: TRBV30; J gene: TRBJ2-4; CDR3 protein: CAWSFTGVGLGKNIQYF
V gene: TRBV9; J gene: TRBJ1-2; CDR3 protein: CASSEGGQGVSGYTF
V gene: TRBV6-2/TRBV6-3; J gene: TRBJ2-2; CDR3 protein: CASSYSRAGELFF
V gene: TRBV11-1; J gene: TRBJ1-5; CDR3 protein: CASSPGSGQPQHF
V gene: TRBV2; J gene: TRBJ1-2; CDR3 protein: CASLGLTGAGGYTF
V gene: TRBV4-1; J gene: TRBJ1-1; CDR3 protein: CASSHRLPGQGWQEAFF
V gene: TRBV12-3/TRBV12-4; J gene: TRBJ2-7; CDR3 protein: CASSFNWGLMDEQYF
V gene: TRBV27; J gene: TRBJ1-1; CDR3 protein: CASSYDRGAEAFF
V gene: TRBV20-1; J gene: TRBJ1-1; CDR3 protein: CSATGNNRGFDKAFF
V gene: TRBV30; J gene: TRBJ2-3; CDR3 protein: CAWSASGRGDTQYF
V gene: TRBV6-1; J gene: TRBJ2-7; CDR3 protein: CASRSGTGIGYEQYF
V gene: TRBV5-6; J gene: TRBJ1-5; CDR3 protein: CASSSAGTTGRPQHF
V gene: TRBV30; J gene: TRBJ2-2; CDR3 protein: CAWRGTGDTGELFF
V gene: TRBV14; J gene: TRBJ1-6; CDR3 protein: CASSRTFGSPLHF
V gene: TRBV24-1; J gene: TRBJ2-7; CDR3 protein: CATSDRQLTERTYEQYF
V gene: TRBV30; J gene: TRBJ1-6; CDR3 protein: CAWSVSGAAYNSPLHF
V gene: TRBV5-1; J gene: TRBJ1-5; CDR3 protein: CASSHRQGNQPQHF
V gene: TRBV10-3; J gene: TRBJ2-7; CDR3 protein: CAISGQGGSREQYF